This T cell receptor (beta chain) was documented in a study of blood T cell repertoires in COVID-19. On this clone: Other DNA variants within this sample encode the same CDR3.

Clones were sequenced by immunoSEQ multiplex PCR, and TCRdb holds only the in-frame ones, with some missing. The repertoire holds around 270,000 clones, less than 90% seen once, with nearly 2% in the top ten. The sequenced material came from peripheral blood. The receptor comes from a man aged 25-40 years with active or convalescent COVID-19.

CDR3 sequence: CATSRDRGLGQPQHF. CDR3 sequence (DNA): TGTGCCACCAGCCGCGACAGGGGGCTCGGTCAGCCCCAGCATTTT. J is TRBJ1-5 and V is TRBV15; 10 bases map to TRBD1. V shed 5 bases, J shed 6 bases, and the junction held 7 bases outside the gene matches. The CDR3 loop spans 15 amino acids. From germline, CDR1 is LNHNV and CDR2 YYDKDF (reference sequence).